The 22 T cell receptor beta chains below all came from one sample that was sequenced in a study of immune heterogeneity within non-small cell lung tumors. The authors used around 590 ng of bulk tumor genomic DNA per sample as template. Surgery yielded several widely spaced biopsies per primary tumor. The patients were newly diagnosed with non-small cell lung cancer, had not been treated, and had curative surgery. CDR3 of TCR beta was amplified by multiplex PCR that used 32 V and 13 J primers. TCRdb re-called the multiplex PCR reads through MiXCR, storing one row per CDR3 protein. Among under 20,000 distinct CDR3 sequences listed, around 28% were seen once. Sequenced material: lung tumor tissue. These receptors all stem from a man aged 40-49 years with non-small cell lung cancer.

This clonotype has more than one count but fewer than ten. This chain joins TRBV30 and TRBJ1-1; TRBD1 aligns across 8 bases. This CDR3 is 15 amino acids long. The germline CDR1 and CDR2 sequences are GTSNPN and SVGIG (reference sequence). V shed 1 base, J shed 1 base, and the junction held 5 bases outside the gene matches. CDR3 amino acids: CAWSGKGTGNTEAFF. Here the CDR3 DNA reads TGTGCCTGGAGTGGGAAAGGGACAGGGAACACTGAAGCTTTCTTT. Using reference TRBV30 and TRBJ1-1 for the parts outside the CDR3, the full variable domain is SQTIHQWPATLVQPVGSPLSLECTVEGTSNPNLYWYRQAAGRGLQLLFYSVGIGQISSEVPQNLSASRPQDRQFILSSKKLLLSDSGFYLCAWSGKGTGNTEAFFGQGTRLTVV.

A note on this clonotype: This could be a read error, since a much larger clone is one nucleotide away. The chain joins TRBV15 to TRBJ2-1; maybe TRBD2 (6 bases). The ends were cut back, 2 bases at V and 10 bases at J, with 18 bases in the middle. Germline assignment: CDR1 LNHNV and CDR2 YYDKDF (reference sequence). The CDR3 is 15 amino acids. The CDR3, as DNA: TGTGCCACCAGCAGAATCCGGGAGACTAGATTCGAGCAGTTCTTC. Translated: CATSRIRETRFEQFF.

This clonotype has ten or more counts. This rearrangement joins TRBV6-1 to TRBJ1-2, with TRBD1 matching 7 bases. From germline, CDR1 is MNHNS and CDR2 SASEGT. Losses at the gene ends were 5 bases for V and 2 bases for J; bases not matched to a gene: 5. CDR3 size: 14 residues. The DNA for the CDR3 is TGTGCCAGCAGTCTGGGACAGATCAACTATGGCTACACCTTC. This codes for CASSLGQINYGYTF.

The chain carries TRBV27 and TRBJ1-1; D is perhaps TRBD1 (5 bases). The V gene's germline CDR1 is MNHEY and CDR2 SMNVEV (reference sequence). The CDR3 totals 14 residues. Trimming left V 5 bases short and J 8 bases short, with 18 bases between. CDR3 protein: CASSPNTGAAEAFF. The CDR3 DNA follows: TGTGCCAGCAGTCCCAACACCGGGGCCGCGGAAGCTTTCTTT.

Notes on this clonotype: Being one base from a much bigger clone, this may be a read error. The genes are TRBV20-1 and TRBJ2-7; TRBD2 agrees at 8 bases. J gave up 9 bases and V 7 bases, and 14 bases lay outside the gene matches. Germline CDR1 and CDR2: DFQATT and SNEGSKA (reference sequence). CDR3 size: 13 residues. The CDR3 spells CSGSPGLEGVQYF. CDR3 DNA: TGCAGTGGCTCACCGGGACTAGAGGGCGTGCAGTACTTC.

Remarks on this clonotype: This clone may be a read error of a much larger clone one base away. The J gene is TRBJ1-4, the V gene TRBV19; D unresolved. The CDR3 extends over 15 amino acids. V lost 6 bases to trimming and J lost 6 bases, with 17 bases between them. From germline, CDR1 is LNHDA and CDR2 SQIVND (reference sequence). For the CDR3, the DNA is TGTGCCAGTAGCTTGAGCGGTCGGCAAGATGAAAAACTGTTTTTT. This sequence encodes CASSLSGRQDEKLFF.

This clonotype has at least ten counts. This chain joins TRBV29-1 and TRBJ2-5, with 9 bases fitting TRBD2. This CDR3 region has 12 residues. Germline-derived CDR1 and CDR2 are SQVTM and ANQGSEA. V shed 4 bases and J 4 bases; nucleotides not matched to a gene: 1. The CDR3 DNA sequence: TGCAGCGTTGCACTAGCGGGAGAGACCCAGTACTTC. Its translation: CSVALAGETQYF.

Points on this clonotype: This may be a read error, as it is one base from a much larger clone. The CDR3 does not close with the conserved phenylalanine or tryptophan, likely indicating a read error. DNA for the CDR3: TGTGCCAGTAGTATGCTGTATAACACTGAAGCTTTCCTT. This gives the protein CASSMLYNTEAFL. This chain joins TRBV19 and TRBJ1-1, with D uncertain. V was cut by 3 bases and J by 2 bases, with 7 bases left in between. Germline V gene lookup returns CDR1 LNHDA and CDR2 SQIVND (reference sequence). The CDR3 length is 13 residues.

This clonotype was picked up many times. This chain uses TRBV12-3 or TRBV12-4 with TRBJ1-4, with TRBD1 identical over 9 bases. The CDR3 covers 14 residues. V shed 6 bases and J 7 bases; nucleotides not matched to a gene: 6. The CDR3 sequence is CASRLQGAGEKLFF. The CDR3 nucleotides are TGTGCCAGCAGGTTACAGGGGGCGGGTGAAAAACTGTTTTTT.

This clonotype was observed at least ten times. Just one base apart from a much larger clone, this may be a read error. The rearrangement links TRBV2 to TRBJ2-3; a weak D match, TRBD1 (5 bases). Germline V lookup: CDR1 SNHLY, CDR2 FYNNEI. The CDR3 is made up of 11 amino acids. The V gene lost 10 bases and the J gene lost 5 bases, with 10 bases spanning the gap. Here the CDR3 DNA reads TGTGCCAACAGGTACCAAGATACGCAGTATTTT. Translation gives CANRYQDTQYF.

The CDR3 region is CASSVASRVHTGELFF. In nucleotides, the CDR3 is TGTGCCAGCAGCGTGGCTTCGCGAGTGCACACCGGGGAGCTGTTTTTT. The chain carries TRBV7-2 and TRBJ2-2; D unclear. This CDR3 is 16 amino acids long. Germline V gene sequence: CDR1 SGHTA, CDR2 FQGNSA. Trimming removed 5 bases from V and 3 bases from J, with 16 bases in between.

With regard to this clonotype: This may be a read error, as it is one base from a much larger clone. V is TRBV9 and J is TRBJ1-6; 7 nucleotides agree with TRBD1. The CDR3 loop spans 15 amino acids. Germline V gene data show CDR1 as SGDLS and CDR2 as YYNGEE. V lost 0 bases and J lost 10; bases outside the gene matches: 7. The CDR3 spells CASSVETGPGSPLHF. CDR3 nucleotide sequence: TGTGCCAGCAGCGTAGAGACAGGGCCTGGGTCACCCCTCCACTTT.

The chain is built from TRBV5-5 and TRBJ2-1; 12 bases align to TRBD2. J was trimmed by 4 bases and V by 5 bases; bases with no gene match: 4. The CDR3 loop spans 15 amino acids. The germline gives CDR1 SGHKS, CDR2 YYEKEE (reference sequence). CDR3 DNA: TGTGCCAGCAGATTCGGACTAGCGGGGTACAATGAGCAGTTCTTC. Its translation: CASRFGLAGYNEQFF.

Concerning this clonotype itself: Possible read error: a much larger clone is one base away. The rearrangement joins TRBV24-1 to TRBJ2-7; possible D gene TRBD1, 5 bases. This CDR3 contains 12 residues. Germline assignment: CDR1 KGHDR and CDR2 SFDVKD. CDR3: CPTSQGVSEQYF. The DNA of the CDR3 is TGTCCCACCAGTCAAGGGGTGAGCGAGCAGTACTTC.

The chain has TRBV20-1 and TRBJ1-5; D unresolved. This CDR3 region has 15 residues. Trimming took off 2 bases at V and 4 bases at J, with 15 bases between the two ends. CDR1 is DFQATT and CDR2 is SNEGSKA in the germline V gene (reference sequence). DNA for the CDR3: TGCAGTGCTAGAAAGAGCGTCGCCCATAATCAGCCCCAGCATTTT. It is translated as CSARKSVAHNQPQHF.

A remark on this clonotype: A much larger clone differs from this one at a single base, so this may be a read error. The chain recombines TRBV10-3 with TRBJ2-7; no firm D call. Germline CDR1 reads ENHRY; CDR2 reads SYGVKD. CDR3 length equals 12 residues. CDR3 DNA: TGTGCCATCAGTGAGTCGGGGTACGAGCATTACTTC. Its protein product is CAISESGYEHYF.

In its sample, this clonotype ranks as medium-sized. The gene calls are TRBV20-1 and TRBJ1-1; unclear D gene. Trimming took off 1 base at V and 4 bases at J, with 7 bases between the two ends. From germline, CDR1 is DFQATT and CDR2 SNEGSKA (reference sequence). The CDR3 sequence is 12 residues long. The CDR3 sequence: CSARGVSTEAFF. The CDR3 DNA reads TGCAGTGCTAGAGGCGTTTCCACTGAAGCTTTCTTT.

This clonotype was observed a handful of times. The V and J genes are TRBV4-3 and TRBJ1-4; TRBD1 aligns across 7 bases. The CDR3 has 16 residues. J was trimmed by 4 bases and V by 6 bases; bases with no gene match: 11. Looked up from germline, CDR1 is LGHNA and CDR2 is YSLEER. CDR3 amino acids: CASSVQGGGGNEKLFF. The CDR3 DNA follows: TGCGCCAGCAGTGTTCAAGGGGGCGGGGGTAATGAAAAACTGTTTTTT.

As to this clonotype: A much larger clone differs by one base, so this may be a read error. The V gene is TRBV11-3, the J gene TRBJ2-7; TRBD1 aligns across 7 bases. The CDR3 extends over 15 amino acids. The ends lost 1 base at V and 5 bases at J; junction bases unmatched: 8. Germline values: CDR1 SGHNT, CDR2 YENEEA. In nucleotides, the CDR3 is TGTGCCAGCAGCTTAGGCTTGGACAGGAGTCACGAGCAGTACTTC. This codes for CASSLGLDRSHEQYF.

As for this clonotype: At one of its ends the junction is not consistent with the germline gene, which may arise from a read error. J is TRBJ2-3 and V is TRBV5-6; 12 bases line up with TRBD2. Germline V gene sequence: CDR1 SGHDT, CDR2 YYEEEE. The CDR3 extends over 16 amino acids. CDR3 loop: CASSNRLAGEQDTHYF. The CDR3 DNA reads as TGTGCCAGCAGCAACCGACTAGCGGGAGAACAAGATACGCATTATTTT.

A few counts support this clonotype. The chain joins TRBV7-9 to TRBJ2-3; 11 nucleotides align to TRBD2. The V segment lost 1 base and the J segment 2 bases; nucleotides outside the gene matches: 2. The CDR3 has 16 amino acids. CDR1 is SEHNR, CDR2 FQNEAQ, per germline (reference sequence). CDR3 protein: CASSLGLAGYTDTQYF. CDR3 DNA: TGTGCCAGCAGCTTAGGACTAGCGGGATACACAGATACGCAGTATTTT.

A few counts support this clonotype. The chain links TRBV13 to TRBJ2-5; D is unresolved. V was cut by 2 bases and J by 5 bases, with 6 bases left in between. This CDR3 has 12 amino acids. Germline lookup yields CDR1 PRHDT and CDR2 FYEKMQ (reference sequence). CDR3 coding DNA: TGTGCCAGCAGCTTAAACCGCGAGACCCAGTACTTC. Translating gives CASSLNRETQYF. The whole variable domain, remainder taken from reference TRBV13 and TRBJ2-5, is AAGVIQSPRHLIKEKRETATLKCYPIPRHDTVYWYQQGPGQDPQFLISFYEKMQSDKGSIPDRFSAQQFSDYHSELNMSSLELGDSALYFCASSLNRETQYFGPGTRLLVL.